The sequence of this TCR beta chain was determined in a study of neurological immune-mediated disorders. The overall study: Among the 35 or so patients with multiple sclerosis, 31 were relapsing-remitting, while 3 were secondary progressive. The study, taken as a whole, reports: Multiple sclerosis was found to have the least TCR clonal expansion, below healthy controls, and HTLV-1-associated myelopathy the most.

Per the germline V gene, CDR1 is SGHTA and CDR2 is FQGNSA. Trimming removed 7 bases at V and 1 base at J, with 13 bases between. The CDR3 consists of 14 residues. Many counts were recorded for this clonotype. Antigen specificity is unknown. TCRdb ran MiXCR on the 5' RACE reads and lists one entry per CDR3 protein. The sample shows nearly 60,000 distinct CDR3 sequences, about 3.4% of them seen only once. The unsorted libraries were prepared from 2 million PBMCs (stored at -80 C). The sample consisted of PBMCs. The chain uses TRBV7-2 and TRBJ1-1; no clear D. This TCR was recovered from a woman aged 60 to 75 with multiple sclerosis. CDR3 residues: CASKFWRTNTEAFF. The CDR3 DNA reads as TGTGCCAGCAAGTTCTGGCGGACGAACACTGAAGCTTTCTTT.